These T cell receptor beta chains were read from a single sample in a study of T cells in Graves' hyperthyroidism and ophthalmopathy. TCRdb reprocessed the multiplex PCR reads with MiXCR, giving one entry per CDR3 protein. The sample has some 440,000 distinct CDR3 sequences, approximately 15% seen once; the top ten hold roughly 8%. Sequences were obtained from blood. These receptors came from a woman aged 18 to 35 with Graves' hyperthyroidism. The CDR3 runs from the conserved cysteine through the conserved F or W. D genes are given only for firm matches. Size values are once, few and many counts, or a class for expanded clones, and some rows have none.

clone size	V gene	D gene	J gene	CDR3 DNA	CDR3 protein
few	TRBV7-8	TRBD1	TRBJ1-4	TGTGCCAGCAGCTTGTTGACAGGGCTATTTGCGGAACTGTTTTTT	CASSLLTGLFAELFF
many	TRBV6-1	.	TRBJ1-2	TGTGCCAGCATCTCGGGAGGCTATGGCTACACCTTC	CASISGGYGYTF
.	TRBV12-5	.	TRBJ1-4	TGTGCTAGTGGGCAGGAGGGGGAAAAACTGTTTTTT	CASGQEGEKLFF
.	TRBV19	.	TRBJ2-5	TGTGCCAGTAGTATCAGGTCCTCCTACCAGTACTTC	CASSIRSSYQYF
.	TRBV19	TRBD1	TRBJ1-5	TGTGCCAGTAGTGTCCGGACAGGACGGAATAGCAATCAGCCCCAGCATTTT	CASSVRTGRNSNQPQHF
many	TRBV28	TRBD2	TRBJ2-7	TGTGCCAGCCATGGGACTAGCGGGGACTACGAGCAGTACTTC	CASHGTSGDYEQYF
few	TRBV20-1	TRBD2	TRBJ2-3	TGCAGTGCTAGACCCCCCGGGCGGGGCGGGGGGCGAAGCACAGATACGCAGTATTTT	CSARPPGRGGGRSTDTQYF
many	TRBV6-1	TRBD2	TRBJ2-3	TGTGCCAGCAGTTCCTTAGCGGGAGAACCAGATACGCAGTATTTT	CASSSLAGEPDTQYF
few	TRBV11-3	.	TRBJ2-2	TGTGCCAGCAGCGCCAGGGAAGGGGACACCGGGGAGCTGTTTTTT	CASSAREGDTGELFF
.	TRBV7-9	TRBD2	TRBJ2-1	TGTGCCAGCAGCTTAGTGCCCCCGGGACTAGCGGGAGCGGGCTCCTACAATGAGCAGTTCTTC	CASSLVPPGLAGAGSYNEQFF
many	TRBV5-5	.	TRBJ2-7	TGTGCCAGCAGCCCGCGGGACTTTACCTACGAGCAGTACTTC	CASSPRDFTYEQYF
many	TRBV5-5	.	TRBJ1-1	TGTGCCAGCAGCTTGGAGTGGACGAACACTGAAGCTTTCTTT	CASSLEWTNTEAFF
many	TRBV6-1	TRBD1	TRBJ1-4	TGTGCCAGCAGACGGACAGGGACTAATGAAAAACTGTTTTTT	CASRRTGTNEKLFF
many	TRBV5-5	TRBD1	TRBJ1-5	TGTGCCAGCAGCTTACCCGGGACAGGGCTCAATCAGCCCCAGCATTTT	CASSLPGTGLNQPQHF
.	TRBV6-1	TRBD1	TRBJ1-3	TGTGCCATCAGTGAGTCGACAGGGGGCTCTGGAAACACCATATATTTT	CAISESTGGSGNTIYF
many	TRBV15	TRBD1	TRBJ2-5	TGTGCCACCAGCAGACGGACAGGGTGGGAGACCCAGTACTTC	CATSRRTGWETQYF
.	TRBV2	.	TRBJ2-4	TGTGCCATCAGGGACATACGGAACATTCAGTACTTC	CAIRDIRNIQYF
many	TRBV19	.	TRBJ2-5	TGTGCCAGTAGTATAGTGGCCGAAGAGACCCAGTACTTC	CASSIVAEETQYF
many	TRBV5-5	TRBD1	TRBJ1-4	TGTGCCAGCAGCTCCAGGGGGTGGACTAATGAAAAACTGTTTTTT	CASSSRGWTNEKLFF
many	TRBV20-1	.	TRBJ2-1	TGCAGTGCGGGGGGGGCGGGTGTGAGTGACAATGAGCAGTTCTTC	CSAGGAGVSDNEQFF
.	TRBV5-4	.	TRBJ2-7	TGTGCCAGCAGCTTCCCGGGGAATTCCTACGAGCAGTACTTC	CASSFPGNSYEQYF
few	TRBV2	.	TRBJ2-2	TGTGCCAGCACCCCGGACGCGGCTTCGAACACCGGGGAGCTGTTTTTT	CASTPDAASNTGELFF
many	TRBV3-1	.	TRBJ2-1	TGTGCCAGCAGCCAAGATGCCGGCTCCTACAATGAGCAGTTCTTC	CASSQDAGSYNEQFF
.	TRBV19	.	TRBJ1-5	TGTGCCAGTAGTAAGGAGAATCAGCCCCAGCATTTT	CASSKENQPQHF
many	TRBV20-1	.	TRBJ2-1	TGCAGTGCCAGCATTCCCTCCTACAATGAGCAGTTCTTC	CSASIPSYNEQFF
many	TRBV7-3	.	TRBJ2-2	TGTGCCAGCAGCTTAATGGGACCGAGGACGAACACCGGGGAGCTGTTTTTT	CASSLMGPRTNTGELFF
.	TRBV7-3	TRBD2	TRBJ2-2	TGTGCCAGCAGCCCGGGGACTAGCGGGGGGACCGGGGAGCTGTTTTTT	CASSPGTSGGTGELFF
.	TRBV6-1	.	TRBJ1-3	TGTGCCAGCATTGCCCCCCAGAGCTCTGGAAACACCATATATTTT	CASIAPQSSGNTIYF
many	TRBV7-8	.	TRBJ2-3	TGTGCCAGCAGCTTAGATCGGGCAGATACGCAGTATTTT	CASSLDRADTQYF
many	TRBV6-2/TRBV6-3	.	TRBJ2-5	TGTGCCAGCAGTTACTCTCAGACGACGTACCAAGAGACCCAGTACTTC	CASSYSQTTYQETQYF
few	TRBV7-3	.	TRBJ2-2	TGTGCCAGCAGCACTGAAGCCAACCCGGTCGGGGAGCTGTTTTTT	CASSTEANPVGELFF
.	TRBV12-3/TRBV12-4	TRBD2	TRBJ2-4	TGTGCCAGCAGTGACACTAGCGGACTAAACATTCAGTACTTC	CASSDTSGLNIQYF
.	TRBV7-3	TRBD1	TRBJ2-1	TGTGCCAGCAGCCCCCACCCCGGGACAGGGGTATCGAATGAGCAGTTCTTC	CASSPHPGTGVSNEQFF
many	TRBV5-1	TRBD2	TRBJ2-1	TGCGCCAGCAGCTTGAGGCTGGACTTGATGGGGGGGAATGAGCAGTTCTTC	CASSLRLDLMGGNEQFF
many	TRBV15	TRBD1	TRBJ2-7	TGTGCCACCAGCAGACAGGGGGCTACTTACTCCTACGAGCAGTACTTC	CATSRQGATYSYEQYF
many	TRBV29-1	TRBD2	TRBJ2-2	TGCAGCGTTCAGTGGCTAGCGGGAAGGTCCGGGGAGCTGTTTTTT	CSVQWLAGRSGELFF
few	TRBV9	TRBD1	TRBJ2-7	TGTGCCAGCAGCGCGCGACAGGGGGCCCCCTACGAGCAGTACTTC	CASSARQGAPYEQYF
.	TRBV20-1	.	TRBJ2-7	TGCAGTGCTAAGAACCGGGACGGGCAGTACTTC	CSAKNRDGQYF
few	TRBV7-9	.	TRBJ1-4	TGTGCCAGCATTAACAGCGCTTCAACTAATGAAAAACTGTTTTTT	CASINSASTNEKLFF
many	TRBV9	.	TRBJ1-2	TGTGCCAGCGCCGGGCGCAGCTATGGCTACACCTTC	CASAGRSYGYTF
few	TRBV27	.	TRBJ1-5	TGTGCCAGCAGTTTATTAAGTGCAATCGGGACCAATCAGCCCCAGCATTTT	CASSLLSAIGTNQPQHF
.	TRBV25-1	TRBD1	TRBJ1-3	TGTGCCAGCAGTGAACGGACAGGGTTTATTGGAAACACCATATATTTT	CASSERTGFIGNTIYF
few	TRBV18	TRBD2	TRBJ2-5	TGTGCCAGCTCACCACCGGGACTAGCGGGTGTCTGGAACTTC	CASSPPGLAGVWNF